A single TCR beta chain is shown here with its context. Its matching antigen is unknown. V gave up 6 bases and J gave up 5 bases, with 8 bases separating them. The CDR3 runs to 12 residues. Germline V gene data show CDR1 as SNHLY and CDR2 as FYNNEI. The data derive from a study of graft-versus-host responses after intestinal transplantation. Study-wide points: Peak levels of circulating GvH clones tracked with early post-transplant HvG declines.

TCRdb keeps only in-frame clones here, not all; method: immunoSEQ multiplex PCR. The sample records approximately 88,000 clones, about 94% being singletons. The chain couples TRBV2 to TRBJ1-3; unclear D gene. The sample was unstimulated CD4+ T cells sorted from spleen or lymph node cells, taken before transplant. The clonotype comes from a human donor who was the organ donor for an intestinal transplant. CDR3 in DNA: TGTGCCAGCAGGAGGGAACGAAACACCATATATTTT. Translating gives CASRRERNTIYF.